These 17 T cell receptor delta chains were sequenced from one sample in a study of DNA immune sequencing with unique molecular identifiers. A 32-plex genomic DNA assay used primers for all 8 TRDV and 4 TRDJ genes. The library had 12-nucleotide UMIs introduced over around 3 barcoding cycles, then a second adapter PCR. TCRdb ran CATT on the multiplex PCR reads. The sample comprises 4,800 or so delta-chain clones, around 9.9% of which are singletons, and 53% rests with the top ten. The sequenced sample consisted of gamma-delta T cells enriched from blood buffy coat, or unenriched PBMCs (not recorded which). The source is a human donor in good health.

This clone appeared a few times. The TCRdb record carries a much larger clone's protein, which differs from this DNA's translation at residue 11; a read error is the likely cause, and the protein listed here is the DNA translation. CDR3 residues: CACDTVSNWGLSDTDKLIF. CDR3 coding DNA: TGTGCCTGTGACACCGTATCGAACTGGGGGTTATCAGACACCGATAAACTCATCTTT. V gene TRDV2 combines with J gene TRDJ1; 8 nucleotides match TRDD3. Looked up from germline, CDR1 is GEAIGNYY and CDR2 is EKD. V dropped 0 bases and J dropped 0; count of bases not matched to a gene: 14. The CDR3 runs 19 residues.

This clone was recorded many times. The chain uses TRDV2 and TRDJ1; 13 bases are shared with TRDD3. Germline CDR1 GEAIGNYY, CDR2 EKD. There are 16 residues in the CDR3. V gave up 3 bases and J gave up 2 bases; unmatched junction bases: 5. The CDR3, as DNA: TGTGCCTGTGACCGACTACTGGGGGATACGACCGATAAACTCATCTTT. It translates to CACDRLLGDTTDKLIF.

Many counts were recorded for this clone. The V and J genes are TRDV1 and TRDJ1, with 13 nucleotides matching TRDD3. J gave up 0 bases and V 4 bases, and 44 bases lay outside the gene matches. The CDR3 runs to 30 residues. Germline lookup yields CDR1 TSWWSYY and CDR2 QGS. CDR3 in DNA: TGTGCTCTTGGGGGCCTTCCTCGCCAAACCCTGTACTGGGGGATACGCCAGATTCCAAATACCTGGCCTTACACCGATAAACTCATCTTT. Translated: CALGGLPRQTLYWGIRQIPNTWPYTDKLIF.

This clone was seen a few times. The V gene is TRDV2, the J gene TRDJ3; 8 bases agree with TRDD3. This CDR3 contains 20 residues. Germline CDR1 reads GEAIGNYY; CDR2 reads EKD. Trimming at V came to 3 bases and at J to 0 bases, leaving 12 bases not matched to a gene. For the CDR3, the DNA is TGTGCCTGTGACCCTACTGGGGGTTCCCCGAGCTCCTGGGACACCCGACAGATGTTTTTC. It encodes CACDPTGGSPSSWDTRQMFF.

This clone was detected a few times. The chain combines TRDV1 with TRDJ1; TRDD3 agrees at 9 bases. As TCRdb names no J gene, one was assigned here on the basis of a DNA match to germline. The CDR3 totals 20 residues. Germline assignment: CDR1 TSWWSYY and CDR2 QGS. Unmatched junction bases numbered 17, after V lost 3 bases and J lost 0 bases. CDR3 sequence reads: CALGELLGDASYKYTDKLIF. The CDR3 DNA reads TGTGCTCTTGGGGAGTTACTGGGGGACGCTTCGTACAAGTACACCGATAAACTCATCTTT.

This clone is deemed medium-sized. Other DNA sequences in the sample encode the same CDR3. This rearrangement joins TRDV2 to TRDJ3, with TRDD3 identical over 13 bases. The V gene's germline CDR1 is GEAIGNYY and CDR2 EKD. V was clipped by 3 bases and J by 0 bases; unmatched bases: 7. The CDR3 is 20 residues long. CDR3: CACDLVLGDTGSWDTRQMFF. CDR3 sequence (DNA): TGTGCCTGTGACCTCGTACTGGGGGATACGGGCTCCTGGGACACCCGACAGATGTTTTTC.

This clone was seen many times. The rearrangement uses TRDV2 and TRDJ1; tentatively, D is TRDD3 (6 bases). The germline V gene has CDR1 GEAIGNYY and CDR2 EKD. The CDR3 is made up of 14 amino acids. Trimming cost V 0 bases and J 5 bases, with 12 bases left between them. The CDR3 is CACDTWGSEDKLIF. DNA for the CDR3: TGTGCCTGTGACACCTGGGGATCCGAAGATAAACTCATCTTT.

This clone was seen a few times. A far larger clone is off by one base, so a read error is likely. The same CDR3 can be traced to other DNA sequences in this sample. The chain combines TRDV2 with TRDJ1; TRDD3 aligns across 9 bases. The trim removed 1 base at V and 0 bases at J, leaving 14 bases unmatched. This CDR3 comprises 19 residues. From germline, CDR1 is GEAIGNYY and CDR2 EKD. The CDR3 protein is CACDTLSLLGEEYTDKLIF. In nucleotides, the CDR3 is TGTGCCTGTGACACTTTGTCTTTACTGGGGGAAGAGTACACCGATAAACTCATCTTT.

This clone was detected a few times. Translating this DNA gives a protein that differs at residue 16 from the TCRdb one, which belongs to a much larger clone; a read error is likely, and the protein shown is this translation. The V gene is TRAV38-2/DV8, the J gene TRDJ1; TRDD3 matches at 12 bases. The CDR3 loop spans 19 amino acids. In germline, CDR1 is TSESDYY, CDR2 QEAYKQQN. DNA of the CDR3: TGTGCTTATAGGAGCTCCGTACTGGGGGATACCCCGTACACCGATAGACTCATCTTT. It yields the protein CAYRSSVLGDTPYTDRLIF.

Concerning this clone: The protein TCRdb gives is from a much larger clone and does not agree with this DNA's translation at residue 8, likely a read error; the protein shown here comes from the DNA. The chain has TRDV2 and TRDJ1; the match to TRDD3 covers 8 bases. V trimming: 2 bases; J trimming: 0 bases; junction bases outside the gene matches: 10. Germline values: CDR1 GEAIGNYY, CDR2 EKD. The CDR3 sequence is 17 residues long. The DNA for the CDR3 is TGTGCCTGTGACAAACTGGGGGTCCCCCCCTACACCGATAAACTCATCTTT. The encoded protein is CACDKLGVPPYTDKLIF.

This clone was counted a few times. A far larger clone differs by one base, so this is likely a read error. The same CDR3 is also encoded by other DNA sequences in this sample. The chain is built from TRDV2 and TRDJ1; D is unresolved. In germline, CDR1 is GEAIGNYY, CDR2 EKD. CDR3 length: 16 amino acids. In DNA, the CDR3 is TGTGCCTGTGACCCGTCCGATCGGAAGTACACTGATAAACTCATCTTT. As protein: CACDPSDRKYTDKLIF.

As concerns this clone: The translation of this DNA and the TCRdb protein of a much larger clone differ at residue 9, probably owing to a read error; the protein shown here is translated from the DNA. The J gene is TRDJ1, the V gene TRDV2; D possibly corresponds to TRDD3 (5 bases). Germline V gene lookup returns CDR1 GEAIGNYY and CDR2 EKD. The CDR3 is 17 amino acids. The V end lost 0 bases, the J end lost 0 bases, and 16 bases lay between the germline ends. In nucleotides, the CDR3 is TGTGCCTGTGACACCGTGCGGGGACACGGTAACACCGATAAACTCATCTTT. Its translation is CACDTVRGHGNTDKLIF.

This clone was seen a few times. An end of the junction differs from the germline gene, which may be a read error. This chain links TRDV1 with TRDJ1; 9 bases align to TRDD3. Germline CDR1 reads TSWWSYY; CDR2 reads QGS. This CDR3 spans 18 amino acids. CDR3 bases: TGTGCTCTTGGGGCACGTCCAACTACGCTTTACTGGGGGACCGAGCTTCACTTT. It specifies CALGARPTTLYWGTELHF.

This clone was observed a few times. The TCRdb protein comes from a much larger clone and disagrees with this DNA's translation at residue 13, likely due to a read error; the protein given here is derived from the DNA. The chain is built from TRDV2 and TRDJ2; 8 bases are a match to TRDD3. There are 17 residues in the CDR3. The V and J ends lost 1 base and 9 bases, in that order; junction bases with no gene match: 15. Germline values: CDR1 GEAIGNYY, CDR2 EKD. The chain's CDR3 is CACDTVGDVGSGTQLFF. CDR3 bases: TGTGCCTGTGACACGGTGGGGGATGTGGGGTCGGGGACACAACTCTTCTTT.

Worth noting for this clone: One base separates it from a far larger clone, so it is likely a read error. This sample also contains other DNA sequences that code for the same CDR3. This chain uses TRDV2 with TRDJ1, with 9 nucleotides matching TRDD3. Per the germline V gene, CDR1 is GEAIGNYY and CDR2 is EKD. The V gene end was trimmed by 3 bases and the J gene end by 3 bases; junction bases not matched to a gene: 7. CDR3 size: 15 residues. The CDR3 sequence is CACDPLGDKSDKLIF. The CDR3 nucleotides read TGTGCCTGTGACCCATTGGGGGATAAATCCGATAAACTCATCTTT.

Remarks on this clone: It differs at one base from a far larger clone, so likely a read error. The sample contains more than one DNA sequence encoding this CDR3. The chain joins TRDV2 to TRDJ1; TRDD3 matches at 9 bases. The CDR3 spans 18 residues. The germline gives CDR1 GEAIGNYY, CDR2 EKD. The CDR3 loop is CACDTVGPTGGLIDKLIF. Written as DNA, the CDR3 is TGTGCCTGTGACACCGTAGGCCCTACTGGGGGACTGATCGATAAACTAATCTTT.

This clone has a handful of counts. This DNA's translation and the protein TCRdb lists, from a much larger clone, do not match at residue 13, likely due to a read error; the protein shown is translated from the DNA. The chain has TRDV2 and TRDJ1; 9 positions agree with TRDD3. The germline V gene has CDR1 GEAIGNYY and CDR2 EKD. This CDR3 spans 17 amino acids. The CDR3 DNA reads TGTGCCTGTGACACCCTTACTGGGGGACCCTACACCGGTAAACTCATCTTT. Its protein is CACDTLTGGPYTGKLIF.